Sequencing of this T cell receptor beta chain was carried out in a study of vaccination effects on CD4 cells after COVID-19. A remark on this clone: What it recognizes is unknown.

Looked up from germline, CDR1 is MNHNS and CDR2 is SASEGT. Trimming left V 3 bases short and J 0 bases short, with 12 bases between. This CDR3 comprises 15 residues. Antigen-specific CD4+ T cells were first expanded with viral peptide pools by the ViraFEST assay and only then sequenced. Cultured cells yielded isolated CD4+ T cells after more than nine days. The person had PCR-confirmed SARS-CoV-2 infection between March and December 2020. PBMC were cultured at a few million per well with 9 to 10 IU/ml IL-2 and about 9.2 ug/ml peptides. In the cultures, half the medium was exchanged for IL-2 medium on days 3 and 7. Notes on the study in general: By a late point after vaccination, infection- and vaccine-induced clones had shrunk markedly through clonal contraction.

This table comes from immunoSEQ multiplex PCR, and its TCRdb copy is limited to in-frame clones, with some not included. The repertoire holds approximately 40,000 clones, around 75% seen once, with 33% in the top ten. The source of this sequence is a human donor who had a prior SARS-CoV-2 infection. The V call is TRBV6-1, the J call TRBJ2-7; D ambiguous. Sample: CD4+ T cells from PBMCs cultured with a peptide pool, taken before COVID-19 vaccination. CDR3 nucleotides: TGTGCCAGCAGTGAGTTACTTACGAGCTCCTACGAGCAGTACTTC. Translating gives CASSELLTSSYEQYF.